This T cell receptor beta chain stems from a study of Tregs in tolerant kidney transplant recipients. CDR1 and CDR2 from the germline V gene are LGHNA and YNFKEQ. V was cut by 4 bases and J by 10 bases, with 20 bases left in between. The CDR3 has 16 residues. Sequenced by immunoSEQ multiplex PCR; TCRdb stores in-frame clones only, minus some. The sample holds tens of thousands of clones, about 98% seen once. This receptor was taken from a human donor who received a combined kidney and bone marrow transplant. Sequences were derived from CD4+ T cells from blood, sampled before the transplant. V usage is TRBV4-2 and J usage is TRBJ1-6, with a tentative D call TRBD1 (5 bases). DNA of the CDR3: TGTGCCAGCAGCCTCCCCGGACACTTGCCCCAGTCACCCCTCCACTTT. It codes for CASSLPGHLPQSPLHF.